The 20 T cell receptor beta chains given below trace back to one sample, sequenced in a study of identical twins. TCRdb re-analysed the 5' RACE reads in MiXCR, keeping a single row per CDR3 protein. The data contain about 200,000 distinct CDR3 sequences, about 7.5% of them seen just once; the ten biggest clones take up 1.9%. In addition, the sample was reused for a study of yellow fever vaccine responses in identical twins.

Sequencing was performed on memory (CD45RO+) T cells sorted from blood. These receptors were collected from a woman younger than 30 in good health.

V is TRBV27 and J is TRBJ1-6; tentatively, D is TRBD1 (5 bases). V lost 3 bases, J lost 7 bases, and 22 bases lay in between. This CDR3 has 18 amino acids. The germline gives CDR1 MNHEY, CDR2 SMNVEV (reference sequence). CDR3 sequence (DNA): TGTGCCAGCAGTTTGTCCTGGCAGGGCTTTGCGTGGAATTCACCCCTCCACTTT. Translated, it gives CASSLSWQGFAWNSPLHF.

In its sample, this clonotype was seen many times. This chain connects TRBV7-6 to TRBJ2-3; 7 bases fit TRBD1. The CDR3 runs 17 residues. V was pared by 3 bases and J by 3 bases, with 12 bases of the junction left unmatched. Germline CDR1 SGHVS, CDR2 FNYEAQ. CDR3 sequence reads: CASSFSGTVSRTDTQYF. CDR3 nucleotide sequence: TGTGCCAGCAGCTTTTCCGGGACAGTTAGTAGGACAGATACGCAGTATTTT. The whole variable domain, remainder taken from reference TRBV7-6 and TRBJ2-3, is GAGVSQSPRYKVTKRGQDVALRCDPISGHVSLYWYRQALGQGPEFLTYFNYEAQQDKSGLPNDRFSAERPEGSISTLTIQRTEQRDSAMYRCASSFSGTVSRTDTQYFGPGTRLTVL.

This clonotype was recorded many times. The V and J genes are TRBV6-6 and TRBJ2-5, with TRBD2 matching 8 bases. The germline gives CDR1 MNHNY, CDR2 SVGAGI (reference sequence). V dropped 6 bases and J dropped 2; count of bases not matched to a gene: 2. The CDR3 length is 13 residues. This chain's CDR3 is CASRPSGQETQYF. The CDR3 DNA reads as TGTGCCAGCAGACCTAGCGGGCAAGAGACCCAGTACTTC.

This clonotype was observed many times. This chain connects TRBV7-2 to TRBJ1-2; 8 positions match TRBD1. V trimming: 7 bases; J trimming: 12 bases; junction bases outside the gene matches: 10. This CDR3 contains 12 residues. Per germline, CDR1 SGHTA and CDR2 FQGNSA. CDR3 bases: TGTGCCAGCAACATCCGGACAGGGTCCCACACCTTC. Encoded protein: CASNIRTGSHTF.

This clonotype was recorded many times. The chain has TRBV7-9 and TRBJ1-4, with 8 bases identical to TRBD1. Trimming took 5 bases from V and 3 from J; bases not matched to a gene: 8. This CDR3 has 16 residues. In germline, CDR1 is SEHNR, CDR2 FQNEAQ (reference sequence). In DNA form, the CDR3 reads TGTGCCAGCAGCAACCCCCGGACAGGGCCTAATGAAAAACTGTTTTTT. It is translated as CASSNPRTGPNEKLFF.

The chain joins TRBV28 to TRBJ2-1, with D perhaps matching TRBD1 (6 bases). Deletions cut 6 bases from V and 8 bases from J, with 23 bases between. Germline CDR1 is MDHEN and CDR2 is SYDVKM. This CDR3 has 16 residues. CDR3 loop: CASRGTQGPEWYEQFF. The CDR3 DNA sequence: TGTGCCAGCAGAGGAACCCAGGGGCCCGAGTGGTATGAGCAGTTCTTC.

This clonotype has a count of ten or more. This chain joins TRBV20-1 and TRBJ2-5, with D possibly matching TRBD1 (6 bases). Germline V gene data show CDR1 as DFQATT and CDR2 as SNEGSKA (reference sequence). V lost 6 bases to trimming and J lost 5 bases, with 19 bases between them. The CDR3 extends over 14 amino acids. The CDR3 region has the DNA TGCAGTGCCAGGACAGTTGTGGTCGGGGAGACCCAGTACTTC. It encodes CSARTVVVGETQYF.

Many counts were recorded for this clonotype. The chain combines TRBV15 with TRBJ2-1; 10 nucleotides match TRBD1. V shed 0 bases, J shed 4 bases, and the junction held 6 bases outside the gene matches. In germline, CDR1 is LNHNV, CDR2 YYDKDF (reference sequence). CDR3 length equals 17 residues. DNA for the CDR3: TGTGCCACCAGCAGAGATCGTCTGGGACAGGGGTACAATGAGCAGTTCTTC. Its protein product is CATSRDRLGQGYNEQFF. Filled out from reference TRBV15 and TRBJ2-1, the complete variable domain reads DAMVIQNPRYQVTQFGKPVTLSCSQTLNHNVMYWYQQKSSQAPKLLFHYYDKDFNNEADTPDNFQSRRPNTSFCFLDIRSPGLGDTAMYLCATSRDRLGQGYNEQFFGPGTRLTVL.

This clonotype was found many times. The J gene is TRBJ1-4, the V gene TRBV7-8; weak D call: TRBD1 (6 bases). Germline values: CDR1 SGHVS, CDR2 FQNEAQ. V lost 2 bases to trimming and J lost 8 bases, with 12 bases between them. This CDR3 region has 14 residues. CDR3 in DNA: TGTGCCAGCAGCTTATCAGGGGCGCAGGAAAAACTGTTTTTT. Its translation is CASSLSGAQEKLFF.

This clonotype occurred a few times. The chain employs TRBV10-3 and TRBJ1-1; no reliable D call. The V gene's germline CDR1 is ENHRY and CDR2 SYGVKD. V dropped 3 bases and J dropped 14 bases, with 16 bases sitting between them. The CDR3 consists of 12 residues. As DNA, the CDR3 is TGTGCCATCAGTGAATGGGAGGAATTATGGTTCTTT. This gives the protein CAISEWEELWFF.

This sequence joins TRBV19 and TRBJ2-7, with TRBD2 matching 11 bases. The trim removed 6 bases at V and 1 base at J, leaving 5 bases unmatched. This CDR3 spans 15 amino acids. Germline lookup yields CDR1 LNHDA and CDR2 SQIVND (reference sequence). The CDR3 DNA reads TGTGCCAGTAGAAAACTAGCGGGAGTATCCTACGAGCAGTACTTC. Translating gives CASRKLAGVSYEQYF.

The chain recombines TRBV6-1 with TRBJ1-2; maybe TRBD1 (6 bases). CDR3 length equals 14 residues. V was trimmed by 4 bases and J by 1 base, leaving 10 bases between them. CDR1 is MNHNS, CDR2 SASEGT, per germline. In DNA, the CDR3 is TGTGCCAGCAGTGGACAGGAAAATAACTATGGCTACACCTTC. It is translated as CASSGQENNYGYTF.

This clonotype was detected only a few times. The chain combines TRBV20-1 with TRBJ1-1; maybe TRBD1 (5 bases). V lost 0 bases, J lost 1 base, and 9 bases lay in between. The germline V gene encodes CDR1 DFQATT and CDR2 SNEGSKA (reference sequence). CDR3 length: 14 residues. CDR3 sequence: CSARDGQGNTEAFF. DNA for the CDR3: TGCAGTGCTAGAGATGGGCAGGGGAACACTGAAGCTTTCTTT.

V gene TRBV5-6 combines with J gene TRBJ1-4; no definite D call. The CDR3 loop spans 16 amino acids. V lost 1 base to trimming and J lost 0 bases, with 10 bases between them. CDR1 and CDR2 from the germline V gene are SGHDT and YYEEEE. The CDR3 coding sequence is TGTGCCAGCAGCTTGTTCGACGCCTCAACTAATGAAAAACTGTTTTTT. This codes for CASSLFDASTNEKLFF.

This clonotype was counted a few times. This sequence joins TRBV6-5 and TRBJ2-7; weak D call: TRBD2 (6 bases). Germline V gives CDR1 MNHEY, CDR2 SVGAGI. V shed 4 bases and J shed 4 bases, with 14 bases lying between them. CDR3 length equals 14 residues. The CDR3 DNA sequence: TGTGCCAGCAGTTCCGTGGGGGGAAGATACGAGCAGTACTTC. Residues: CASSSVGGRYEQYF.

The sample holds a few counts of this clonotype. The chain links TRBV25-1 to TRBJ2-3; D ambiguous. CDR1 is MGHDK and CDR2 is SYGVNS in the germline V gene. Trimming removed 6 bases at V and 5 bases at J, with 6 bases between. The CDR3 is made up of 11 amino acids. CDR3 region: CASSLKDTQYF. The CDR3 DNA sequence: TGTGCCAGCAGCTTAAAAGATACGCAGTATTTT.

The table lists this clonotype with a few counts. The CDR3 is CAWSGGQSYEQYF. CDR3 bases: TGTGCCTGGAGTGGGGGACAGAGCTACGAGCAGTACTTC. The chain has TRBV30 and TRBJ2-7; 7 positions agree with TRBD1. This CDR3 contains 13 residues. Per the germline V gene, CDR1 is GTSNPN and CDR2 is SVGIG (reference sequence). J lost 3 bases, V lost 1 base, and 3 bases had no gene match. The entire variable domain, with the rest obtained from reference TRBV30 and TRBJ2-7, is as follows: SQTIHQWPATLVQPVGSPLSLECTVEGTSNPNLYWYRQAAGRGLQLLFYSVGIGQISSEVPQNLSASRPQDRQFILSSKKLLLSDSGFYLCAWSGGQSYEQYFGPGTRLTVT.

This clonotype appeared a few times. The J gene is TRBJ2-7, the V gene TRBV27; the D gene could be TRBD1 or TRBD2 (5 bases each). There are 17 residues in the CDR3. Germline CDR1 MNHEY, CDR2 SMNVEV (reference sequence). The V gene lost 8 bases and the J gene lost 4 bases, with 27 bases spanning the gap. The CDR3: CASRSRQDIRSGYEQYF. CDR3 nucleotide sequence: TGTGCCAGCCGTTCTCGCCAGGACATTCGATCGGGGTACGAGCAGTACTTC.

This clonotype occurred many times. The CDR3: CASSGGAGMNTEAFF. For the CDR3, the DNA is TGTGCCAGCAGCGGAGGGGCCGGAATGAACACTGAAGCTTTCTTT. J is TRBJ1-1 and V is TRBV7-9; weak D call: TRBD1 (5 bases). Germline values: CDR1 SEHNR, CDR2 FQNEAQ (reference sequence). The CDR3 is 15 residues long. Deletions cut 5 bases from V and 0 bases from J, with 13 bases between.

This clonotype was counted between two and nine times. The CDR3, as DNA: TGCGCCAGCAGCCAAGAACTGGGCAGGGTGACTGAAGCTTTCTTT. It yields the protein CASSQELGRVTEAFF. The genes are TRBV4-1 and TRBJ1-1, with D tentatively TRBD1 (5 bases). Trimming shortened V by 0 bases and J by 5 bases, and 13 bases separated the two germline ends. The length of the CDR3 is 15 residues. The V gene's germline CDR1 is MGHRA and CDR2 YSYEKL.